These 8 T cell receptor beta chains were all obtained from the same sample, sequenced in a study of T cell changes during pregnancy in multiple sclerosis. Clones were read by immunoSEQ multiplex PCR, and TCRdb kept only the in-frame ones, dropping some. The sample has about 16,000 clones, 86% seen once; the top ten hold roughly a fifth. The sample was CD8+ T cells from peripheral blood mononuclear cells, taken in the first trimester of pregnancy. The origin of the receptors is a female donor with multiple sclerosis, enrolled in a pregnancy study.

The chain carries TRBV7-9 and TRBJ2-3; weak D call: TRBD2 (5 bases). Trimming pared 4 bases from V and 1 base from J, leaving 9 bases between. Per the germline V gene, CDR1 is SEHNR and CDR2 is FQNEAQ (reference sequence). The CDR3 has 14 amino acids. The DNA for the CDR3 is TGTGCCAGCAGCTCCTGGACTCGCACAGATACGCAGTATTTT. This gives the protein CASSSWTRTDTQYF.

This clone was picked up one time. The CDR3 sequence: CASSVDGGNTYNEQFF. The DNA for the CDR3 is TGTGCCAGCAGCGTAGATGGCGGAAACACCTACAATGAGCAGTTCTTC. The genes are TRBV9 and TRBJ2-1; the D is unclear. CDR3 size: 16 residues. Trimming removed 0 bases at V and 2 bases at J, with 12 bases between. The germline gives CDR1 SGDLS, CDR2 YYNGEE.

The V gene is TRBV7-9, the J gene TRBJ2-7, with 8 bases matching TRBD1. Germline-derived CDR1 and CDR2 are SEHNR and FQNEAQ (reference sequence). With 3 bases clipped from V and 3 bases from J, the junction kept 4 bases outside the gene matches. The CDR3 totals 14 residues. The CDR3 DNA reads TGTGCCAGCAGCTTCCGGGACAGGAACTACGAGCAGTACTTC. This sequence encodes CASSFRDRNYEQYF.

V and J are TRBV6-5 and TRBJ1-1; possibly TRBD1 for D (5 bases). Germline V gives CDR1 MNHEY, CDR2 SVGAGI. The CDR3 extends over 14 amino acids. Trimming removed 0 bases from V and 5 bases from J, with 10 bases in between. The CDR3 here is CASSYSGRTTEAFF. For the CDR3, the DNA is TGTGCCAGCAGTTACTCTGGAAGGACAACTGAAGCTTTCTTT.

The CDR3: CASSLDTSNTEAFF. Written as DNA, the CDR3 is TGTGCCAGCAGCTTGGACACCTCTAACACTGAAGCTTTCTTT. This chain links TRBV5-5 with TRBJ1-1; no clear D. From germline, CDR1 is SGHKS and CDR2 YYEKEE (reference sequence). With 0 bases removed from V and 2 bases from J, the gap between germline ends came to 8 bases. The CDR3 is 14 amino acids.

This rearrangement joins TRBV6-5 to TRBJ2-7; TRBD1 agrees at 7 bases. The CDR3 totals 15 residues. Germline assignment: CDR1 MNHEY and CDR2 SVGAGI. The J segment lost 7 bases and the V segment lost 2 bases, leaving 11 bases of the junction unmatched. This chain's CDR3 is CASSYEQGVPGEQYF. As DNA, the CDR3 is TGTGCCAGCAGTTACGAGCAGGGGGTTCCGGGAGAGCAGTACTTC.

J is TRBJ2-7 and V is TRBV5-1; no definite D call. V was pared by 0 bases and J by 5 bases, with 9 bases between. The length of the CDR3 is 13 residues. Per the germline V gene, CDR1 is SGHRS and CDR2 is YFSETQ. CDR3 in DNA: TGCGCCAGCAGCTTGGCAGGTTCACACGAGCAGTACTTC. Encoded protein: CASSLAGSHEQYF.

The V call is TRBV6-1, the J call TRBJ2-3; 12 nucleotides align to TRBD2. This CDR3 region has 15 residues. The V gene end was trimmed by 4 bases and the J gene end by 4 bases; junction bases not matched to a gene: 3. The germline CDR1 and CDR2 sequences are MNHNS and SASEGT. The CDR3 protein is CASSGLAGAPDTQYF. CDR3 coding DNA: TGTGCCAGCAGTGGACTAGCGGGGGCCCCAGATACGCAGTATTTT.